The clone carrying this TCR beta chain was observed a handful of times. The target antigen is unknown. T cells were sequenced at a targeted depth of 1 in 200,000 to 1 in 1 million. The repertoire was sequenced with immunoSEQ multiplex PCR; TCRdb's copy has only in-frame clones and lacks some. This table holds some 160,000 clones, more than 75% found once. The data stem from a study of cytotoxic CD8 clonotypes in ibrutinib-treated CLL. The wider study: Patients attained 25 or so partial and 2 complete responses; at median 68 months, approximately 15 remained remitted while around twelve progressed.

Study conclusions and caveats: Before falling back toward baseline at progression, clonality had risen at the time of ibrutinib response. Sustained-remission and progressing patients were not sampled at matched times.

V shed 3 bases and J shed 4 bases, with 13 bases lying between them. The CDR3 runs 15 residues. Per the germline V gene, CDR1 is SNHLY and CDR2 is FYNNEI. V is TRBV2 and J is TRBJ2-4; D might be TRBD1 (5 bases). The source material was PBMCs, sampled after 12 months of ibrutinib treatment. The clonotype originates from a human donor with chronic lymphocytic leukemia. DNA for the CDR3: TGTGCCAGCAGTGATAAAGGGGCAGGAAAAAACATTCAGTACTTC. It translates to CASSDKGAGKNIQYF. Using reference TRBV2 and TRBJ2-4 for the parts outside the CDR3, the full variable domain is EPEVTQTPSHQVTQMGQEVILRCVPISNHLYFYWYRQILGQKVEFLVSFYNNEISEKSEIFDDQFSVERPDGSNFTLKIRSTKLEDSAMYFCASSDKGAGKNIQYFGAGTRLSVL.